This T cell receptor (beta chain) emerged from a study of early T cells in non-severe SARS-CoV-2 infection. The CDR3 has 13 residues. V was shortened by 6 bases and J by 11 bases, with 14 bases between the two germline ends. The germline V gene encodes CDR1 MNHEY and CDR2 SVGEGT. Each CDR3 protein gets one entry after TCRdb re-called the 5' RACE reads with MiXCR. The sample carries some 110,000 distinct CDR3 sequences, under 15% recorded once. This receptor was obtained from an adult who was a healthcare worker with PCR-confirmed SARS-CoV-2 infection or an uninfected control (not recorded which). The specimen sequenced was whole blood. The chain recombines TRBV6-2 or TRBV6-3 with TRBJ1-6; D perhaps matches TRBD1 (5 bases). The CDR3 region has the DNA TGTGCCAGCAGGACCGGGGGTCCGGCACCCCTCCACTTT. Translated: CASRTGGPAPLHF.